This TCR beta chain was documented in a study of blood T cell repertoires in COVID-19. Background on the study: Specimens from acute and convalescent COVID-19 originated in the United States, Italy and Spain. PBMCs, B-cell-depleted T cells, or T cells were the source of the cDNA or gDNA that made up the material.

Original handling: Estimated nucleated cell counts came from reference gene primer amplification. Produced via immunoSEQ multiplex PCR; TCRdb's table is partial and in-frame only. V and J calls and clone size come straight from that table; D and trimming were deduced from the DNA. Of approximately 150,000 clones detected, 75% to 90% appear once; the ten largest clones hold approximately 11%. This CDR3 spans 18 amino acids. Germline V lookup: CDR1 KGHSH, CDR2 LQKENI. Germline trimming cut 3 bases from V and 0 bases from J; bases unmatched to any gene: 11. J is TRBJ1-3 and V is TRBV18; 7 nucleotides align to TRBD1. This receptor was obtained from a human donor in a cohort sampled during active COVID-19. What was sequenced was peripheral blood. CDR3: CASSPTQGTSFSGNTIYF. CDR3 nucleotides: TGTGCCAGCTCACCCACACAGGGGACATCCTTCTCTGGAAACACCATATATTTT.